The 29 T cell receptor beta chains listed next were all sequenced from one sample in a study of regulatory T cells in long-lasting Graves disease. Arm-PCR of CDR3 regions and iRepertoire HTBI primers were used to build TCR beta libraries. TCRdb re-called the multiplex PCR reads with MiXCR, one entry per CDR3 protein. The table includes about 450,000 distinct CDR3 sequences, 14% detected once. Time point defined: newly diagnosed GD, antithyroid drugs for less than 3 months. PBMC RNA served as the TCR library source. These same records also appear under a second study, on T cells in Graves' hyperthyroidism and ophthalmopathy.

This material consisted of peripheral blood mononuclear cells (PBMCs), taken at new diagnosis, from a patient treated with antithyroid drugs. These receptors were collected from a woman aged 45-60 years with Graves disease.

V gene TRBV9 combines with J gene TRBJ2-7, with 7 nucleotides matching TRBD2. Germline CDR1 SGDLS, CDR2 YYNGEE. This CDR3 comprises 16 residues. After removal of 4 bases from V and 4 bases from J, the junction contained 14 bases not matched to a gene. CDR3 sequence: CASSPDNGLDSYEQYF. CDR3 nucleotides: TGTGCCAGCAGCCCCGACAACGGACTAGATTCATACGAGCAGTACTTC.

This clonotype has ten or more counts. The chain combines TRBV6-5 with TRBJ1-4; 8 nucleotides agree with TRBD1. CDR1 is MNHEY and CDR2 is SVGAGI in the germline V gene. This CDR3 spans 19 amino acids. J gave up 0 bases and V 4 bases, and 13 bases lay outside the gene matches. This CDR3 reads CASSSGQVQGASTNEKLFF. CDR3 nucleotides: TGTGCCAGCAGTTCCGGCCAGGTCCAGGGGGCATCAACTAATGAAAAACTGTTTTTT.

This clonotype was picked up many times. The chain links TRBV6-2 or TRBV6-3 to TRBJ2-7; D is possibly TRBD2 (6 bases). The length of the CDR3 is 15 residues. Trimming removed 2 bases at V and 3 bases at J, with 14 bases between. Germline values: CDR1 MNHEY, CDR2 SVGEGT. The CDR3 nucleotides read TGTGCCAGCAGTTACGTCGGAGGGTCGGTCTACGAGCAGTACTTC. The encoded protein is CASSYVGGSVYEQYF.

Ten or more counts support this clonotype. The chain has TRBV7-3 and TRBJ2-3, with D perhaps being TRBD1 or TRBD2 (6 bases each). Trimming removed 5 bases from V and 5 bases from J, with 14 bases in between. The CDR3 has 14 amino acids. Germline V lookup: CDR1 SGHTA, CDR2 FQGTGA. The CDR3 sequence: CASSPRGPGDTQYF. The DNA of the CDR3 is TGTGCCAGCAGCCCACGGGGGCCAGGAGATACGCAGTATTTT.

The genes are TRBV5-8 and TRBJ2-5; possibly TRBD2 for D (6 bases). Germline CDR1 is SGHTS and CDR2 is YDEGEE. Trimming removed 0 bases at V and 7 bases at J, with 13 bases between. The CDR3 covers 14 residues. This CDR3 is CASSLGGVEGTQYF. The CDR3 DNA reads TGTGCCAGCAGCTTGGGGGGGGTCGAGGGGACCCAGTACTTC. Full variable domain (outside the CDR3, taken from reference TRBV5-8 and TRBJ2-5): EAGVTQSPTHLIKTRGQQATLRCSPISGHTSVYWYQQALGLGLQFLLWYDEGEERNRGNFPPRFSGRQFPNYSSELNVNALELEDSALYLCASSLGGVEGTQYFGPGTRLLVL.

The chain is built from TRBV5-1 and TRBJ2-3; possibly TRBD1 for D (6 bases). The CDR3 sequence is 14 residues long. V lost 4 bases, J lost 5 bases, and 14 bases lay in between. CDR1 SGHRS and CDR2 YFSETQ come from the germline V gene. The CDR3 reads CASSHPEGVDTQYF. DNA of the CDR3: TGCGCCAGCAGCCACCCCGAGGGGGTAGATACGCAGTATTTT.

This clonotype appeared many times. CDR3 sequence: CASSSGLAGTGELFF. The DNA for the CDR3 is TGCGCCAGCAGCTCGGGACTAGCGGGCACCGGGGAGCTGTTTTTT. V gene TRBV5-1 combines with J gene TRBJ2-2; 12 bases match TRBD2. Germline-derived CDR1 and CDR2 are SGHRS and YFSETQ. V dropped 3 bases and J dropped 4; count of bases not matched to a gene: 1. The CDR3 length is 15 residues.

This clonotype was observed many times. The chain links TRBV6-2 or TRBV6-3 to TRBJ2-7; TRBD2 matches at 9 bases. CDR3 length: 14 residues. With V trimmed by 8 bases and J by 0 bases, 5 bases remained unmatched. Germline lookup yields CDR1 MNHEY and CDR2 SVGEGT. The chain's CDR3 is CASEWREGSYEQYF. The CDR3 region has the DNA TGTGCCAGCGAGTGGCGGGAGGGCTCCTACGAGCAGTACTTC.

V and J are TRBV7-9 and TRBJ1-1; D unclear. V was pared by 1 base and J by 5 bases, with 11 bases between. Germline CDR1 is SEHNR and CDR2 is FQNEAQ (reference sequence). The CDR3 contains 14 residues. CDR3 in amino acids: CASSLVIAATEAFF. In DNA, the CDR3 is TGTGCCAGCAGCTTAGTTATCGCAGCTACTGAAGCTTTCTTT. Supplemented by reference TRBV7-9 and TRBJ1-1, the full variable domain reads DTGVSQNPRHKITKRGQNVTFRCDPISEHNRLYWYRQTLGQGPEFLTYFQNEAQLEKSRLLSDRFSAERPKGSFSTLEIQRTEQGDSAMYLCASSLVIAATEAFFGQGTRLTVV.

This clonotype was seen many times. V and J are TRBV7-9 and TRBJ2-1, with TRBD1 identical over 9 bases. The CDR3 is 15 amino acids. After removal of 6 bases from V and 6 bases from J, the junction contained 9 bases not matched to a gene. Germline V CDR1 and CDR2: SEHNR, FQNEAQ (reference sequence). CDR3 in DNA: TGTGCCAGCAGTCTCCCCGGGACAGGGTTCAATGAGCAGTTCTTC. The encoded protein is CASSLPGTGFNEQFF.

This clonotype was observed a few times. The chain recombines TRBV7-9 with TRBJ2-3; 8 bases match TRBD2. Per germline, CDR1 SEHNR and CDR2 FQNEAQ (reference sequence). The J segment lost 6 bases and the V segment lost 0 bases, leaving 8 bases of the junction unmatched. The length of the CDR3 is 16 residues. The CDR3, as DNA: TGTGCCAGCAGCTTAGCTACTTGGGCTAGCGGGGATACGCAGTATTTT. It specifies CASSLATWASGDTQYF. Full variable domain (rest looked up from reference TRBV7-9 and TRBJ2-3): DTGVSQNPRHKITKRGQNVTFRCDPISEHNRLYWYRQTLGQGPEFLTYFQNEAQLEKSRLLSDRFSAERPKGSFSTLEIQRTEQGDSAMYLCASSLATWASGDTQYFGPGTRLTVL.

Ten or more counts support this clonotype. This CDR3 reads CASSLDTFTGELFF. The CDR3 coding sequence is TGTGCCAGCAGCTTAGACACGTTCACCGGGGAGCTGTTTTTT. This rearrangement joins TRBV9 to TRBJ2-2; D gene unclear. Per the germline V gene, CDR1 is SGDLS and CDR2 is YYNGEE. This CDR3 comprises 14 residues. With 4 bases removed from V and 4 bases from J, the gap between germline ends came to 11 bases.

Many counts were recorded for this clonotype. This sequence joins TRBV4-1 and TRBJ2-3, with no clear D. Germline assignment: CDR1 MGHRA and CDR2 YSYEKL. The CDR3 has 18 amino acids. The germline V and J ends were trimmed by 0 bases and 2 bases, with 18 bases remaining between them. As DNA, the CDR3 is TGCGCCAGCAGCCAAGAGGATCGCTCGGGCGGCAACACAGATACGCAGTATTTT. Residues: CASSQEDRSGGNTDTQYF.

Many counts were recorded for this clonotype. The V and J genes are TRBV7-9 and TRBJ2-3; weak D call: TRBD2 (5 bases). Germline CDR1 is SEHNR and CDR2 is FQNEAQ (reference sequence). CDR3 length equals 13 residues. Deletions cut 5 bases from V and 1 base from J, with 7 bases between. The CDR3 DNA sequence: TGTGCCAGCAGCGGGAGAGGCACAGATACGCAGTATTTT. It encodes CASSGRGTDTQYF.

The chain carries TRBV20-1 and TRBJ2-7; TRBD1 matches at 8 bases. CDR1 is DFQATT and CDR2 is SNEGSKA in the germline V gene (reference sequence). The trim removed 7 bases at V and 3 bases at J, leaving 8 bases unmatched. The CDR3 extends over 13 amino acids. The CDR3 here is CSVPGQDNYEQYF. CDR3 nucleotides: TGCAGTGTTCCGGGACAGGACAACTACGAGCAGTACTTC.

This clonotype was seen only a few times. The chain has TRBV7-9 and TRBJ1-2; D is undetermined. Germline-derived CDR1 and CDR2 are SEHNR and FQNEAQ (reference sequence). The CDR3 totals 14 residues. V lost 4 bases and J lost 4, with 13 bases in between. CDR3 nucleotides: TGTGCCAGCAGCTCGGTCAAGCAAGGCTATGGCTACACCTTC. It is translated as CASSSVKQGYGYTF.

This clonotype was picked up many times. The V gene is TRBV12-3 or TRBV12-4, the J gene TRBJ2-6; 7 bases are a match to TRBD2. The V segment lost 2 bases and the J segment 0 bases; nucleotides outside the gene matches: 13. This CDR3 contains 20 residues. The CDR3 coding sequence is TGTGCCAGCAGTTTACGGCTAGCGGATCGGTCAAGCTCTGGGGCCAACGTCCTGACTTTC. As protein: CASSLRLADRSSSGANVLTF.

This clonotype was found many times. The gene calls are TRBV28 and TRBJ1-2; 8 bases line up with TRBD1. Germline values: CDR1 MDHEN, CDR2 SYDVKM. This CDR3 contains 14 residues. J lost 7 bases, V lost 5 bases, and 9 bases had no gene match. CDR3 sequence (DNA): TGTGCCAGCAGTAACCGACAGGGGACTAGTGGCTACACCTTC. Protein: CASSNRQGTSGYTF.

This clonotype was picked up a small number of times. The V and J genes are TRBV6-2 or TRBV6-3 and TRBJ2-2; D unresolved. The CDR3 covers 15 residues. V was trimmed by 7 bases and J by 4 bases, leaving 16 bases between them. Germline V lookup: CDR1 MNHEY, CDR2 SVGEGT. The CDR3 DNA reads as TGTGCCAGCACCCGAACCGGGCCACCCACCGGGGAGCTGTTTTTT. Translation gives CASTRTGPPTGELFF.

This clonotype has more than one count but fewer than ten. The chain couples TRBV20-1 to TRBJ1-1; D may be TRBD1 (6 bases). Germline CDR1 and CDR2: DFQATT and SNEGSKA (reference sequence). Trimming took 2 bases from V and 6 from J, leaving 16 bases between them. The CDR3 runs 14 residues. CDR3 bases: TGCAGTGCTAGACTCGGGACAATCGTCGCTGAAGCTTTCTTT. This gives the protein CSARLGTIVAEAFF.

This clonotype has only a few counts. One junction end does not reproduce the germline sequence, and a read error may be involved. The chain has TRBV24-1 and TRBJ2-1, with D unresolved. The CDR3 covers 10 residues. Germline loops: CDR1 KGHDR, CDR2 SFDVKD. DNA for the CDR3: TGTGCCACCGCTACGTTCTCGGTCTACTTC. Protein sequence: CATATFSVYF.

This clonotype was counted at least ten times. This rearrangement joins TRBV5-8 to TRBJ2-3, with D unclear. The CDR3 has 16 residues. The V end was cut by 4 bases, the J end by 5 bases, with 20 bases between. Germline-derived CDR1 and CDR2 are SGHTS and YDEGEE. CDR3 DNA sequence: TGTGCCAGCAGCCCCGGAACTGCTTCGACCGGAGATACGCAGTATTTT. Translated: CASSPGTASTGDTQYF.

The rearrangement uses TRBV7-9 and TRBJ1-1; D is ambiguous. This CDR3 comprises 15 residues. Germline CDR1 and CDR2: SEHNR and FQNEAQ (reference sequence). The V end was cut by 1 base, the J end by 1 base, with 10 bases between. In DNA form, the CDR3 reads TGTGCCAGCAGCTTAGTTGTTTACCGGAACACTGAAGCTTTCTTT. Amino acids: CASSLVVYRNTEAFF.

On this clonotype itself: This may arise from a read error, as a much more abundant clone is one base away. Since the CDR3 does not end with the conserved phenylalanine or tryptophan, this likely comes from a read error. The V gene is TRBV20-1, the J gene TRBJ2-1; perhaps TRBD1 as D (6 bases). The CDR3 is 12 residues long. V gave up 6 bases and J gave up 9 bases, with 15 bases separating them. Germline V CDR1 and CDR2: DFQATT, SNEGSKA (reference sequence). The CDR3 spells CSARLGGREQFY. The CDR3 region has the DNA TGCAGTGCCCGGCTAGGGGGTCGTGAGCAGTTCTAC.

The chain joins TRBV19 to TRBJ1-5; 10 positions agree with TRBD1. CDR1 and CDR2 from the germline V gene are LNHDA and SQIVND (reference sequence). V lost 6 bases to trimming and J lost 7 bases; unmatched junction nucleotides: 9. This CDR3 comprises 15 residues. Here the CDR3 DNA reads TGTGCCAGTAGCCAAGGGACAGGGGAGCGCCAGCCCCAGCATTTT. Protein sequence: CASSQGTGERQPQHF. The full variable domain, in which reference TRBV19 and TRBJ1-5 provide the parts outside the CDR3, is DGGITQSPKYLFRKEGQNVTLSCEQNLNHDAMYWYRQDPGQGLRLIYYSQIVNDFQKGDIAEGYSVSREKKESFPLTVTSAQKNPTAFYLCASSQGTGERQPQHFGDGTRLSIL.

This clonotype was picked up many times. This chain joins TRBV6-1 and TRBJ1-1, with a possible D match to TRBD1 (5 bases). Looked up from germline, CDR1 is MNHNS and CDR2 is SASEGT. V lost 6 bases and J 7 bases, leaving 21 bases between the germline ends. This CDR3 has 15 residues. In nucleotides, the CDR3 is TGTGCCAGCAGCAAAGTAACAGGTCGGATAAGTGAAGCTTTCTTT. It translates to CASSKVTGRISEAFF.

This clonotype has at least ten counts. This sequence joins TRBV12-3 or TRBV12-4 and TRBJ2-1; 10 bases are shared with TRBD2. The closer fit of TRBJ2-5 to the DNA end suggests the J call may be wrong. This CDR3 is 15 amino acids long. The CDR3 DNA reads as TGTGCCAGCAGTGATAGGACTAGCGGCAAAGAGACCCAGTACTTC. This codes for CASSDRTSGKETQYF.

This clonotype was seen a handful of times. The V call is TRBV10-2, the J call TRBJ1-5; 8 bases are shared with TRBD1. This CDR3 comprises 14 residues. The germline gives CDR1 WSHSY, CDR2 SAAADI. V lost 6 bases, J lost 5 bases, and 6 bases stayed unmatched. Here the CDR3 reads CASSPDRVHQPQHF. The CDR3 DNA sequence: TGCGCCAGCAGCCCGGACAGGGTCCATCAGCCCCAGCATTTT.

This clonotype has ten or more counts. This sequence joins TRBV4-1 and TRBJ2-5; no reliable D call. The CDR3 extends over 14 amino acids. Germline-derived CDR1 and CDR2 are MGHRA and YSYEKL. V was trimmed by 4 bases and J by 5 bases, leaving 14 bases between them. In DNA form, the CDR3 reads TGCGCCAGCAGCCGTCAGGAAGGGCGGGAGACCCAGTACTTC. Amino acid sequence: CASSRQEGRETQYF.